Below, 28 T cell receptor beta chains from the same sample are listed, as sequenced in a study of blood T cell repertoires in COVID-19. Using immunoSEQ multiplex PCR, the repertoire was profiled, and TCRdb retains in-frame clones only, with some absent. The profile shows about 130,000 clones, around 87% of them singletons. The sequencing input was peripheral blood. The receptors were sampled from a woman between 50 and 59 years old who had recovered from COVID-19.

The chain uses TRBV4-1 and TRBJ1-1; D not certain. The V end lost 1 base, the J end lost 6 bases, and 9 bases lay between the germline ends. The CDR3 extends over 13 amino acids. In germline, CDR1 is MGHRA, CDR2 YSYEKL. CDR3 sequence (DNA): TGCGCCAGCAGCCAAGGAGGGCGGGCTGAAGCTTTCTTT. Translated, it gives CASSQGGRAEAFF.

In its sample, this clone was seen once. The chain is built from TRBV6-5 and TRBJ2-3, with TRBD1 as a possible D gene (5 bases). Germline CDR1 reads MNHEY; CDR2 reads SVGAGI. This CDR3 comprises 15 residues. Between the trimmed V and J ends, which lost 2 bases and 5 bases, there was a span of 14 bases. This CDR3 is CASSYQGRDGDTQYF. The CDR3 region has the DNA TGTGCCAGCAGTTACCAAGGCAGGGATGGAGATACGCAGTATTTT.

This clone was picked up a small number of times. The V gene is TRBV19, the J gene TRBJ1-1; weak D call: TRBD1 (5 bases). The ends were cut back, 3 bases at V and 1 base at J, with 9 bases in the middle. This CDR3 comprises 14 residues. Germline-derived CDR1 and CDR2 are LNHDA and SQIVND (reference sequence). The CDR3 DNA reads TGTGCCAGTAGTATTTGGGGCCGGAACACTGAAGCTTTCTTT. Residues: CASSIWGRNTEAFF.

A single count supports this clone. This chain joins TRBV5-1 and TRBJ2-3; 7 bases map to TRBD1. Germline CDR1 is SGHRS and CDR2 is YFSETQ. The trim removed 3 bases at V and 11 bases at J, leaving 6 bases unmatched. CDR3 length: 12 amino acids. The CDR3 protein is CASSSQGIGQYF. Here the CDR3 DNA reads TGCGCCAGCAGCTCACAGGGGATAGGGCAGTATTTT.

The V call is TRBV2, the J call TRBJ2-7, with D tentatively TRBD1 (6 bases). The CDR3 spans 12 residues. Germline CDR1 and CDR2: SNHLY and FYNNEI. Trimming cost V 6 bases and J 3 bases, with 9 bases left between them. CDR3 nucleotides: TGTGCCAGCAGGGGGGACATCTACGAGCAGTACTTC. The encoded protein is CASRGDIYEQYF.

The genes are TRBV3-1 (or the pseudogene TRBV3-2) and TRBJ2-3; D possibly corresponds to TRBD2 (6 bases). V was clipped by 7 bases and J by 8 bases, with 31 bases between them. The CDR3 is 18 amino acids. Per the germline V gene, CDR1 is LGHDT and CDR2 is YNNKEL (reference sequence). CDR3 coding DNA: TGTGCCAGCACCCTATGGGAGGAGGTTGTGGGGGGTAGCGGTACGCAGTATTTT. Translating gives CASTLWEEVVGGSGTQYF.

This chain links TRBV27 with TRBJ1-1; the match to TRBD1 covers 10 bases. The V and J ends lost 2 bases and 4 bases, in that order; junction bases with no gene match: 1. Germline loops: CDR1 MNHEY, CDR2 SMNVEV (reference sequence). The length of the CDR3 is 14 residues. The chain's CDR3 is CASSLRTGGTEAFF. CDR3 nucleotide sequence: TGTGCCAGCAGTTTACGGACAGGGGGCACTGAAGCTTTCTTT.

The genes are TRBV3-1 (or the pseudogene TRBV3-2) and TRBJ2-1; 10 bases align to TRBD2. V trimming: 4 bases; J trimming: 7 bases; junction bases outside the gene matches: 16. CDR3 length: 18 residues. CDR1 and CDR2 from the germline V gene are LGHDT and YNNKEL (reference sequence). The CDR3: CASSPVTGSGGARNEQFF. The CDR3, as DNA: TGTGCCAGCAGCCCAGTTACTGGGAGCGGGGGGGCCCGAAATGAGCAGTTCTTC.

CDR3 amino acids: CASSRDRSMNTEAFF. The CDR3 nucleotides are TGTGCCAGCAGTCGGGACAGAAGTATGAACACTGAAGCTTTCTTT. The gene calls are TRBV6-5 and TRBJ1-1, with TRBD1 identical over 7 bases. Per germline, CDR1 MNHEY and CDR2 SVGAGI. This CDR3 region has 15 residues. The J segment lost 0 bases and the V segment lost 5 bases, leaving 6 bases of the junction unmatched.

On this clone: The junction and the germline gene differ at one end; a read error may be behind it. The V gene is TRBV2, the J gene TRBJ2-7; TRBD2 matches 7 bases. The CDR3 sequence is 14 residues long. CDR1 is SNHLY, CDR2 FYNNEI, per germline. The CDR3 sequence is CASSWSASGGHQKF. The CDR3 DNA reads TGTGCCAGCTCCTGGTCGGCGTCGGGAGGACACCAGAAATTC.

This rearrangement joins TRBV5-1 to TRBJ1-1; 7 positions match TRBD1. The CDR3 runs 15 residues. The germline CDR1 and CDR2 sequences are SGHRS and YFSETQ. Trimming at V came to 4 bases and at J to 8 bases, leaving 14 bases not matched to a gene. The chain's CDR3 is CASSLRTGYGEEAFF. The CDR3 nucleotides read TGCGCCAGCAGCCTCCGGACAGGATATGGTGAGGAAGCTTTCTTT.

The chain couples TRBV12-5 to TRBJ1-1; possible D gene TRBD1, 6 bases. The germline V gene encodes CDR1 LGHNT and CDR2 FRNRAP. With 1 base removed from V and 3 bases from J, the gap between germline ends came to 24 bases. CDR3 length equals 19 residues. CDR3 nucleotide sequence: TGTGCTAGTGGTTTGGACGTTAAACCTTTGACAGGAAGGGACACTGAAGCTTTCTTT. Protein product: CASGLDVKPLTGRDTEAFF.

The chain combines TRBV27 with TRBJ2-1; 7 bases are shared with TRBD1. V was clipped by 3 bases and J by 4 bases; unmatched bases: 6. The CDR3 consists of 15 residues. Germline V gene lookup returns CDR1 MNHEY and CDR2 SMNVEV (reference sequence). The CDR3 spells CASSFRPTGYNEQFF. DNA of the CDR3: TGTGCCAGCAGTTTCCGCCCGACAGGGTACAATGAGCAGTTCTTC.

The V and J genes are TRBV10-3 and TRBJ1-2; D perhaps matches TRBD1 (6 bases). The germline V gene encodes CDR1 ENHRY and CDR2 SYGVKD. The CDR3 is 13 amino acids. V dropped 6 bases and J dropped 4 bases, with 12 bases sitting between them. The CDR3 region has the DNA TGTGCCATCAGCTTCGACAGGCCCTATGGCTACACCTTC. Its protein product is CAISFDRPYGYTF.

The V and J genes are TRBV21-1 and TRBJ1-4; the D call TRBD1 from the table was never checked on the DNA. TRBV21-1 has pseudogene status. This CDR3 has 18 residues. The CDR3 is CASSKVQRYRGRGEKLFF. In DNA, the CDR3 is TGTGCCAGCAGCAAAGTCCAACGGTATAGGGGGCGAGGCGAAAAACTGTTTTTT.

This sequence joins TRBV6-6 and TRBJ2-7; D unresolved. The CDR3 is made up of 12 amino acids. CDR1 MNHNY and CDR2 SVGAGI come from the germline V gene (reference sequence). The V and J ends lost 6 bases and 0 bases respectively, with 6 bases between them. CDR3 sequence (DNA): TGTGCCAGCAGGAGAACCTCCTACGAGCAGTACTTC. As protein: CASRRTSYEQYF.

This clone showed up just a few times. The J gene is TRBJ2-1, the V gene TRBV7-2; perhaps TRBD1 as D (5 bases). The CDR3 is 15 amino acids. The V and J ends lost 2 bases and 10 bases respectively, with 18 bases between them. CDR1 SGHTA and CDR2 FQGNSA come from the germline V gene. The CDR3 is CASSLQPGPYGEQFF. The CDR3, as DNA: TGTGCCAGCAGCTTACAACCAGGGCCCTACGGGGAGCAGTTCTTC.

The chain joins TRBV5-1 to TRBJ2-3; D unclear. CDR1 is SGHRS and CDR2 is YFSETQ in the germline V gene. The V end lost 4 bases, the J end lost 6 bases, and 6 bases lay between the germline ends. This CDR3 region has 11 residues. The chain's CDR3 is CASSLEDTQYF. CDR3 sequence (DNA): TGCGCCAGCAGCCTCGAGGATACGCAGTATTTT.

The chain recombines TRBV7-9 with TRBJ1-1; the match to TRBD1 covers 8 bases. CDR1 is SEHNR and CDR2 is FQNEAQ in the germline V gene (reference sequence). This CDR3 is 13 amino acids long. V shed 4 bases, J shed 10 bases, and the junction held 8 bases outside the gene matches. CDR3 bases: TGTGCCAGCAGCTCGACAGGGGTTAGGATAGCTTTCTTT. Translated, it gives CASSSTGVRIAFF.

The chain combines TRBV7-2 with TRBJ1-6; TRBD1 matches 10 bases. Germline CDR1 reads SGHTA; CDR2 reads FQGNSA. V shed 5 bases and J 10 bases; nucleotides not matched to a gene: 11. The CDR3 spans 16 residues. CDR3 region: CASSPRDRGSESPLHF. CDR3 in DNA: TGTGCCAGCAGCCCTCGGGACAGGGGATCGGAATCACCCCTCCACTTT.

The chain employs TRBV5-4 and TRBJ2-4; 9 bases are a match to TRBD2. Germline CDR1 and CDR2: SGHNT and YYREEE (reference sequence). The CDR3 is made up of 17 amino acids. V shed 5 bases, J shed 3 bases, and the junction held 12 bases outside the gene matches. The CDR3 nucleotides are TGTGCCAGCAGGATGGGCGGCGGGAGGGGCGGCAAAAACATTCAGTACTTC. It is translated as CASRMGGGRGGKNIQYF. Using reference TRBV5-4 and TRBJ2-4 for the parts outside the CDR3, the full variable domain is ETGVTQSPTHLIKTRGQQVTLRCSSQSGHNTVSWYQQALGQGPQFIFQYYREEENGRGNFPPRFSGLQFPNYSSELNVNALELDDSALYLCASRMGGGRGGKNIQYFGAGTRLSVL.

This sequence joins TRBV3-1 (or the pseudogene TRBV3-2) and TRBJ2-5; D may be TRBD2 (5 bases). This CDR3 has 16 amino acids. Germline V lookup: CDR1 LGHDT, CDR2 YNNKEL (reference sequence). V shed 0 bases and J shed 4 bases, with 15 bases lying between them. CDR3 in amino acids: CASSQEFPDLGETQYF. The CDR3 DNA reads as TGTGCCAGCAGCCAAGAGTTCCCGGACTTGGGAGAGACCCAGTACTTC.

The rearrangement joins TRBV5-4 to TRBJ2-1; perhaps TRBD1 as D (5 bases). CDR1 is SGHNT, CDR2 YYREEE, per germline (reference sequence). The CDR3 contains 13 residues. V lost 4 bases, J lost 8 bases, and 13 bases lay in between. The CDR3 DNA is TGTGCCAGCAGCCCGCAGGGTCTGGATGAGCAGTTCTTC. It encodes CASSPQGLDEQFF.

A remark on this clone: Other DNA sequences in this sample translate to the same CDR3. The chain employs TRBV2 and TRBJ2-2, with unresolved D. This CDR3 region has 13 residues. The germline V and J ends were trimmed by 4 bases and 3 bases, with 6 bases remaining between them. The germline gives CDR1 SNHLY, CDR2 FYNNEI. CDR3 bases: TGTGCCAGCAGTGCTCGGGACACCGGGGAGCTGTTTTTT. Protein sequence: CASSARDTGELFF.

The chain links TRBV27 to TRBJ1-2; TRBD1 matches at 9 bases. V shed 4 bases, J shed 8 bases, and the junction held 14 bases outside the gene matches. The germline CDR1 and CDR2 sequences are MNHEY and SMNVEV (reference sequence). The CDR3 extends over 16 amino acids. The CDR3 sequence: CASSSLDRGRLWGYTF. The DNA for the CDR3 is TGTGCCAGCAGTTCCCTGGACAGGGGTCGCCTCTGGGGCTACACCTTC.

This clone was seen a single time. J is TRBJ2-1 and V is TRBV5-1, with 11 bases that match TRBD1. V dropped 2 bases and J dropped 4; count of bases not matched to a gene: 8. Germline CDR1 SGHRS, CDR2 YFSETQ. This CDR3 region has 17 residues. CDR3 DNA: TGCGCCAGCAGCTTACTACCGGGACAGGGGGATTACAATGAGCAGTTCTTC. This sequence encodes CASSLLPGQGDYNEQFF.

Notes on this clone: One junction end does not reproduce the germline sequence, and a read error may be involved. The CDR3: CSASKDSSQPQHF. CDR3 sequence (DNA): TGCAGTGCTAGTAAGGACAGCAGTCAGCCCCAGCATTTT. The chain employs TRBV20-1 and TRBJ1-5, with TRBD1 as a possible D gene (6 bases). The CDR3 has 13 residues. Germline assignment: CDR1 DFQATT and CDR2 SNEGSKA (reference sequence).

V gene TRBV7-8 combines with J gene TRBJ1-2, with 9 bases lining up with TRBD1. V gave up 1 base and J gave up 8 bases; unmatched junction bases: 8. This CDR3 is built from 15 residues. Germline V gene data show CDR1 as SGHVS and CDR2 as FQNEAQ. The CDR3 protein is CASSLGTGGARGYTF. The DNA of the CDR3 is TGTGCCAGCAGCTTAGGCACAGGGGGCGCGCGGGGCTACACCTTC.